This TCR beta chain derives from a study of cytotoxic CD8 clonotypes in ibrutinib-treated CLL (dated by TCRdb to 2020 to 2023). Regarding the complete study: The cohort was composed of ten to eleven relapsed/refractory and roughly 16 treatment-naive patients; IGHV unmutated status was identified in 17 patients. Responses were partial in around 24 patients and complete in 2; after median approximately 69 months follow-up, about 14 stayed in remission and around 12 progressed. Response samples were taken after a median of 12 months on treatment, ranging from about 6 to 36 months. On average, each sample yielded some 250,000 productive templates and 85,000 to 95,000 productive rearrangements. Longitudinal samples were obtainable from 26 of the 86 participants in the trial. Cryopreserved peripheral blood mononuclear cells were obtained prior to treatment, at the time of response, and at either disease progression or sustained remission. All remission and progressive disease samples were collected while patients were still receiving ibrutinib. General conclusions and limits of the study: Sampling times were not matched between sustained-remission and progressing patients, and lymph node repertoires were not studied. Clonality increased at ibrutinib response, stayed stable in sustained remission, and fell back toward baseline at progression. At baseline, clonality was higher than in age-matched healthy donors and showed a strong correlation with circulating CD8+ T-cell counts. Public clonotypes were rare and either contracted or stayed stable during treatment, and the rise in clonality at ibrutinib response reflected the expansion of private clonotypes.

Each clonotype received, on average, 10x coverage in deep resolution sequencing performed on a MiSeq, where the target depth lay between 1 in 1 million and 1 in 200,000 T cells. The immunoSEQ hsTCRB Kit was used to generate TCR beta libraries. The original pipeline was this. The data were analyzed with ImmunoSEQ Analyzer and ImmunoSEQ Data Assistant, and V, D and J gene assignments followed IMGT definitions. Clonality, with values ranging from 0 to 1, was calculated as one minus the normalized Shannon entropy of productive rearrangement frequencies. Only overrepresented clonotypes making up at least 0.05% of the repertoire of each patient were included in the public clonotype analysis. Approximately 14 age-matched healthy donor repertoires from immuneACCESS were used as controls for clonality. Here the immuneACCESS table is served through TCRdb, limited to in-frame sequences with V and J called. Missing clones are a known gap in these copies; in checked studies unresolved V genes cover under half, and the rest lacks a known reason. V and J calls and clone size are as listed in that table; D and trimming were resolved from the DNA. This sample comprises around 42,000 clones, about 65% of them detected only once. The ten largest clones take up 20% to 25% of the sample.

Concerning this clone: Its antigen specificity is not known. No base quality values were provided; no much bigger clone lies one nucleotide off.

In the paper's terms, the time point label means: roughly 2 years on ibrutinib. For TCR beta library preparation, approximately 2 micrograms of genomic DNA were extracted from the cryopreserved PBMCs. Longitudinal blood samples from CLL patients on ibrutinib monotherapy were analyzed using high-throughput TCR beta sequencing. Patients were enrolled in a phase 2 open-label single-center ibrutinib monotherapy trial. This receptor was obtained from a human donor with chronic lymphocytic leukemia. The sequencing here drew on PBMCs, taken after 24 months of ibrutinib treatment.

Here the CDR3 is given as CASSQLAGTSTDTQYF. The nucleotides read TGTGCCAGCAGCCAACTAGCGGGGACTAGCACAGATACGCAGTATTTT. This receptor chain uses TRBV14 and TRBJ2-3; TRBD2 agrees with 9 junctional bases. There are 16 amino acids in the CDR3, from cysteine to phenylalanine inclusive. Only the CDR3 portion is preserved as DNA: 48 bases, with reading frame beginning at the first base. CDR1 and CDR2 are drawn from the germline V gene: SGHDN, FVKESK. Here V drops 2 bases and J drops 0 bases, and the junction holds 3 bases not matched to any gene.